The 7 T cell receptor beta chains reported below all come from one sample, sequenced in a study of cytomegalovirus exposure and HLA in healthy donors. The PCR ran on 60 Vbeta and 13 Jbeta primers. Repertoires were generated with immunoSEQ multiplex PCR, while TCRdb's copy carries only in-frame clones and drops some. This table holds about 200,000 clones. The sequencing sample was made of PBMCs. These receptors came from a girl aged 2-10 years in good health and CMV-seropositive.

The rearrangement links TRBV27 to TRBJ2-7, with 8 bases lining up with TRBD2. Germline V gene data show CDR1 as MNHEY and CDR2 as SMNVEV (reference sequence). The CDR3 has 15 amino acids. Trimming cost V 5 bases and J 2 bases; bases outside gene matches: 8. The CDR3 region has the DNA TGTGCCAGCAGTCCCCGGGGGGGAGGGGCCTACGAGCAGTACTTC. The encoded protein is CASSPRGGGAYEQYF.

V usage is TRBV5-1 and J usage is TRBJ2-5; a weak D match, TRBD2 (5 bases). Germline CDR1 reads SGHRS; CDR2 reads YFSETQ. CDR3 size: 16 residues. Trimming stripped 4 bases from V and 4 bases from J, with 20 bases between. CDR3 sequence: CASSLGLEAGVETQYF. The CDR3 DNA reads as TGCGCCAGCAGCCTAGGGCTGGAGGCTGGAGTAGAGACCCAGTACTTC.

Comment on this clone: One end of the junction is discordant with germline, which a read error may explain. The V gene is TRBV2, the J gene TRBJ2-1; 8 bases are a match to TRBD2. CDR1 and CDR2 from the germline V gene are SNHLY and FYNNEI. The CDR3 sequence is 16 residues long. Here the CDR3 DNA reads TGTGCCAGCAGGGAAGTCCGGGCGGGAGGCTACGGTGAGCAGTTCTTC. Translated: CASREVRAGGYGEQFF.

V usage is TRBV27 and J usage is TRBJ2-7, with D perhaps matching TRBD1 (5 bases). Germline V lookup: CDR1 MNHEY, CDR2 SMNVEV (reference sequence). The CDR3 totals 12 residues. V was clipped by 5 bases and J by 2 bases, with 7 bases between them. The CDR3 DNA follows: TGTGCCAGCAGTACAGGCACCTACGAGCAGTACTTC. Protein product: CASSTGTYEQYF.

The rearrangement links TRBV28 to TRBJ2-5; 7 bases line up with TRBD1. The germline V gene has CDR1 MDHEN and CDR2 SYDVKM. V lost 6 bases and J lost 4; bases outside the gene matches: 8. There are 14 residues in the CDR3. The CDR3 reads CASRTGSVRETQYF. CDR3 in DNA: TGTGCCAGCAGGACAGGGTCCGTTCGAGAGACCCAGTACTTC. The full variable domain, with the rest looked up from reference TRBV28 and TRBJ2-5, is DVKVTQSSRYLVKRTGEKVFLECVQDMDHENMFWYRQDPGLGLRLIYFSYDVKMKEKGDIPEGYSVSREKKERFSLILESASTNQTSMYLCASRTGSVRETQYFGPGTRLLVL.

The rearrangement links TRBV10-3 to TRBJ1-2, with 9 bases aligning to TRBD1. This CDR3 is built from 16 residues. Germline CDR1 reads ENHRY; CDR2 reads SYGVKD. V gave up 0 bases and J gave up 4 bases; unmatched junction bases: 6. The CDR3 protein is CAISESTGGGTYGYTF. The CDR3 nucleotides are TGTGCCATCAGTGAGTCGACAGGGGGGGGGACCTATGGCTACACCTTC.

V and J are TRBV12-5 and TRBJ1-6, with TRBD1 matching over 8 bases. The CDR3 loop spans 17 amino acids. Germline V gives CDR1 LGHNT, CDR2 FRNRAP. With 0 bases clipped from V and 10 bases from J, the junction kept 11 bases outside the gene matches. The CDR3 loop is CASGLVLERTGRSPLHF. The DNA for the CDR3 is TGTGCTAGTGGTTTGGTACTAGAACGGACAGGGCGGTCACCCCTCCACTTT.